Following are 8 T cell receptor beta chains from one sample sequenced in a study of blood T cells in healthy people across ages. The second PCR ran roughly 6 to 11 cycles with a sample-barcoded 5' primer and J-beta primers. One entry per CDR3 protein results from TCRdb running MiXCR on the 5' RACE reads. The sample has over 1,200,000 distinct CDR3 sequences, 59% seen once. The source material was blood. The receptors stem from a man aged 18 to 30 in good health.

The chain joins TRBV6-1 to TRBJ2-3, with 11 bases fitting TRBD2. Germline V gene lookup returns CDR1 MNHNS and CDR2 SASEGT. Unmatched junction bases numbered 8, after V lost 6 bases and J lost 0 bases. The CDR3 sequence is 17 residues long. The CDR3 bases are TGTGCCAGCAGGCGCCAGACTAGCGGGACTAGCACAGATACGCAGTATTTT. Protein product: CASRRQTSGTSTDTQYF.

In regard to this clonotype: Germline is not matched at one junction end, which may reflect a read error. This chain joins TRBV27 and TRBJ2-5, with 10 positions matching TRBD1. The CDR3 covers 13 residues. Germline CDR1 and CDR2: MNHEY and SMNVEV (reference sequence). The CDR3 DNA is TGTGCCGGCAGGGACAGGGGCCAAGAGACCCAGTACTTC. This sequence encodes CAGRDRGQETQYF.

The rearrangement joins TRBV20-1 to TRBJ2-1, with D tentatively TRBD2 (6 bases). CDR1 is DFQATT and CDR2 is SNEGSKA in the germline V gene (reference sequence). V lost 3 bases, J lost 3 bases, and 12 bases lay in between. The CDR3 consists of 14 residues. The CDR3, as DNA: TGCAGTGCTAGCGGGAGCGGTCGCTACAATGAGCAGTTCTTC. This sequence encodes CSASGSGRYNEQFF.

This clonotype was seen a handful of times. The J gene is TRBJ2-3, the V gene TRBV9; D not resolved. The germline gives CDR1 SGDLS, CDR2 YYNGEE. Trimming took off 0 bases at V and 5 bases at J, with 4 bases between the two ends. CDR3 length equals 12 residues. The CDR3 loop is CASSVVGDTQYF. CDR3 coding DNA: TGTGCCAGCAGCGTAGTGGGAGATACGCAGTATTTT.

This chain uses TRBV11-2 with TRBJ2-5; 8 nucleotides match TRBD2. The CDR3 extends over 17 amino acids. Trimming at V came to 4 bases and at J to 1 base, leaving 11 bases not matched to a gene. Germline V CDR1 and CDR2: SGHAT, FQNNGV. The CDR3 protein is CASSYRLAGQPQETQYF. The CDR3 DNA is TGTGCCAGCAGCTACAGATTAGCGGGACAACCCCAAGAGACCCAGTACTTC.

The chain links TRBV2 to TRBJ1-4, with D perhaps matching TRBD1 (6 bases). This CDR3 has 14 amino acids. CDR1 and CDR2 (germline): SNHLY, FYNNEI. Trimming cost V 6 bases and J 5 bases, with 13 bases left between them. CDR3 loop: CASRGGTGNEKLFF. CDR3 bases: TGTGCCAGCAGGGGGGGAACAGGGAATGAAAAACTGTTTTTT.

The chain employs TRBV20-1 and TRBJ2-7; 7 nucleotides agree with TRBD1. CDR3 length: 14 residues. V trimming: 6 bases; J trimming: 1 base; junction bases outside the gene matches: 9. Looked up from germline, CDR1 is DFQATT and CDR2 is SNEGSKA (reference sequence). The CDR3 bases are TGCAGTGCAACGGCAGGGGGAATTTCCTACGAGCAGTACTTC. It is translated as CSATAGGISYEQYF.

This clonotype was picked up many times. The chain links TRBV20-1 to TRBJ2-4; D is perhaps TRBD1 (6 bases). There are 21 residues in the CDR3. V lost 8 bases and J lost 0, with 35 bases in between. The germline gives CDR1 DFQATT, CDR2 SNEGSKA (reference sequence). Written as DNA, the CDR3 is TGCAGTACCACTAGTCTGAGGGGGACCGAGCTAAACCGTATAGCCAAAAACATTCAGTACTTC. Its protein product is CSTTSLRGTELNRIAKNIQYF.